A selection of T cell receptor beta chains follows, all from one sample in a study of post-analysis software for immune sequencing data. One entry per CDR3 protein results from TCRdb running MiXCR on the PCR reads. The table records about 770,000 distinct CDR3 sequences, 40% to 55% of them present only once. Sequencing was done on a sample of blood. Receptor source: a girl aged 5-17 years with multiple sclerosis. CDR3s include the opening cysteine and the closing phenylalanine or tryptophan. A D gene is named only where the DNA matches it firmly. Expanded clones get a size class; other rows say once, few or many, or leave the size out.

>.|.|TRBV27|TRBJ2-5
TGTGCCAGCAGCGCGTTAACGGCAGGAGGTTCTGAGCAGTACTTC
CASSALTAGGSEQYF
>.|.|TRBV11-3|TRBJ2-7
TGTGCCAGCAGCCCTTTATCGGGCAACCCCACCCAGTACTTC
CASSPLSGNPTQYF
>.|TRBD2|TRBV5-1|TRBJ2-3
TGCGCCAGCAGCTTCGAAAGCGGGAGGGGGGATACGCAGTATTTT
CASSFESGRGDTQYF
>.|.|TRBV3-1|TRBJ2-7
TGTGCCAGCAGCCCGAGGAGCGGAAGGACCTACGAGCAGTACTTC
CASSPRSGRTYEQYF
>once|TRBD2|TRBV4-3|TRBJ2-1
TGCGCCAGCAGCCAAGTTGGGCTAGCGGGCCGTATCTCCTACAATGAGCAGTTCTTC
CASSQVGLAGRISYNEQFF
>.|TRBD2|TRBV7-3|TRBJ2-5
TGTGCCAGCAGCCCTGGCGGGAGAGAACGTGAGACCCAGTACTTC
CASSPGGRERETQYF
>.|.|TRBV9|TRBJ2-3
TGTGCCAGCAGCCCCGAGGACTCGACTAGCACAGATACGCAGTATTTT
CASSPEDSTSTDTQYF
>.|.|TRBV25-1|TRBJ2-5
TGTGCCAGCAGTGAATCGACGAGCCCTCGGTACTTC
CASSESTSPRYF
>.|.|TRBV12-3/TRBV12-4|TRBJ2-7
TGTGCCAGCAGTTTAGGTGCCACGGTTCCCTACGAGCAGTACTTC
CASSLGATVPYEQYF
>.|.|TRBV27|TRBJ2-1
TGTGCCAGCAGTCCTCCTCAACAAGAGCAGTTCTTC
CASSPPQQEQFF
>.|.|TRBV6-2/TRBV6-3|TRBJ2-7
TGTGCCAGCAGACCGCCAGCGACCACCTACGAGCAGTACTTC
CASRPPATTYEQYF